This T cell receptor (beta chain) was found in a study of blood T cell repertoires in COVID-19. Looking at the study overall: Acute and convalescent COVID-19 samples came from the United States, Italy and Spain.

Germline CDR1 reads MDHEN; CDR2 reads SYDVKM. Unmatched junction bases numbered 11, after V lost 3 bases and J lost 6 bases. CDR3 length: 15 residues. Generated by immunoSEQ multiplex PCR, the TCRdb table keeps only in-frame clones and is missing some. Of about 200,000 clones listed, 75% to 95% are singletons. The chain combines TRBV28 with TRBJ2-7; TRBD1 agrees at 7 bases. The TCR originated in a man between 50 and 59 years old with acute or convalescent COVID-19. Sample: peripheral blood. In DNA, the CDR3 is TGTGCCAGCAGTTTCGTCTCGGACAGGTCCCGCGAGCAGTACTTC. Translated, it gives CASSFVSDRSREQYF.